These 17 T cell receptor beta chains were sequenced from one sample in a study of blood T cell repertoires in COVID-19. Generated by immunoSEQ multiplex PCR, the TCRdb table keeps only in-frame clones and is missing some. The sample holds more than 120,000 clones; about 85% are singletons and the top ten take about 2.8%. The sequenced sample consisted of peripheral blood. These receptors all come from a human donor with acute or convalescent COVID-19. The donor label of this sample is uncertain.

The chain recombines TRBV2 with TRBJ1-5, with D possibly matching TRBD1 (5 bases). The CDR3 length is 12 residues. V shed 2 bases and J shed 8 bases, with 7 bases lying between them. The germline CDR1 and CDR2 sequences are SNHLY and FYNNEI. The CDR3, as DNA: TGTGCCAGCAGTGAACCACAGGAGCCCCAGCATTTT. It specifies CASSEPQEPQHF.

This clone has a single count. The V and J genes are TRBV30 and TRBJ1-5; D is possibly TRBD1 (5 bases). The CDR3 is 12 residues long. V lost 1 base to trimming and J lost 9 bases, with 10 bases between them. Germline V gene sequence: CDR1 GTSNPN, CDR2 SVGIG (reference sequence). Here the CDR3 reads CAWSEGVGPQHF. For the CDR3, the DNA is TGTGCCTGGAGTGAAGGGGTCGGGCCCCAGCATTTT.

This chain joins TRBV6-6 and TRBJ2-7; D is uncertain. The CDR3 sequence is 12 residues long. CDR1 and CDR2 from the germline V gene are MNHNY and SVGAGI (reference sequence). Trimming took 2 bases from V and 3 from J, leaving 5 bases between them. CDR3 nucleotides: TGTGCCAGCAGTTACCCGGGCTACGAGCAGTACTTC. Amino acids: CASSYPGYEQYF.

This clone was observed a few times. This CDR3 reads CAWSGVGGVQPQHF. Here the CDR3 DNA reads TGTGCCTGGAGTGGGGTAGGAGGTGTTCAGCCCCAGCATTTT. The chain is built from TRBV30 and TRBJ1-5; no clear D. CDR3 size: 14 residues. V was pared by 1 base and J by 6 bases, with 13 bases between. Germline lookup yields CDR1 GTSNPN and CDR2 SVGIG (reference sequence).

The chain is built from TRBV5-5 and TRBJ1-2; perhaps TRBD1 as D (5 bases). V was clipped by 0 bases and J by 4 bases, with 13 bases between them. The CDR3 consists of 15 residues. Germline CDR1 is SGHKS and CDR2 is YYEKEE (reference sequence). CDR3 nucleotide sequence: TGTGCCAGCAGCTTGGGGGGCAGGGCATCCTATGGCTACACCTTC. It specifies CASSLGGRASYGYTF. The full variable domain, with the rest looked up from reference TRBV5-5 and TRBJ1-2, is DAGVTQSPTHLIKTRGQQVTLRCSPISGHKSVSWYQQVLGQGPQFIFQYYEKEERGRGNFPDRFSARQFPNYSSELNVNALLLGDSALYLCASSLGGRASYGYTFGSGTRLTVV.

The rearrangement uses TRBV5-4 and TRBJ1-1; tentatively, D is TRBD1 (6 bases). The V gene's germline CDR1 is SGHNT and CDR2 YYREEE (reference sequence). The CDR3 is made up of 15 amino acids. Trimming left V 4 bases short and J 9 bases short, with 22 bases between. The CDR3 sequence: CASSPFGQGFLKAFF. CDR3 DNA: TGTGCCAGCAGCCCGTTTGGCCAGGGGTTTTTAAAAGCTTTCTTT.

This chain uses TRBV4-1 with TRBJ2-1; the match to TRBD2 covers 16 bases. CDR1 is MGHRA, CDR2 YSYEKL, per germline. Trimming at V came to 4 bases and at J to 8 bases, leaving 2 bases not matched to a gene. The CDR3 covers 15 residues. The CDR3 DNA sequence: TGCGCCAGCAGCCTCGGGACTAGCGGGGGGGATGAGCAGTTCTTC. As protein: CASSLGTSGGDEQFF.

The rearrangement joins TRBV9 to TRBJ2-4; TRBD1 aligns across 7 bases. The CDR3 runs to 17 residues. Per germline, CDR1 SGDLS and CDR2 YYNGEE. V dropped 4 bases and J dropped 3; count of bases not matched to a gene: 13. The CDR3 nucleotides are TGTGCCAGCAGCCCCTTTCCCGGGACAGAAAACAAAAACATTCAGTACTTC. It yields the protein CASSPFPGTENKNIQYF.

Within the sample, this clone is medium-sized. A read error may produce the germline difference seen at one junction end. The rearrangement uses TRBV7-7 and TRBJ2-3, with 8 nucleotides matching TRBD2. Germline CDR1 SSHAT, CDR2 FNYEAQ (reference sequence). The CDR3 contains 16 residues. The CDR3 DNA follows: TGTGCTAGCAGCTTACTAGCGGCAGCTAGCACAGATACGCAGTATTTT. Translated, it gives CASSLLAAASTDTQYF.

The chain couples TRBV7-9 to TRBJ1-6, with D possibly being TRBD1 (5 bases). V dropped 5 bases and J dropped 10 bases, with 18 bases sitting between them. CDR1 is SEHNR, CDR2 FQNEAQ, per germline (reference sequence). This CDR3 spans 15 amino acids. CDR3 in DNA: TGTGCCAGCAGCCTTTCCTCGGGGGGTCAATCACCCCTCCACTTT. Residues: CASSLSSGGQSPLHF.

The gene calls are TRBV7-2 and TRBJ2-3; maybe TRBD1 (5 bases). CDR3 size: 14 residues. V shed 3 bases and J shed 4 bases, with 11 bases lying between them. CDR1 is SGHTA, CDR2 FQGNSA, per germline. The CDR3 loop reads CASSFRQSADTQYF. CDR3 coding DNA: TGTGCCAGCAGCTTCCGACAGAGTGCAGATACGCAGTATTTT. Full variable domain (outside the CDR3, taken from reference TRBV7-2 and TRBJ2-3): GAGVSQSPSNKVTEKGKDVELRCDPISGHTALYWYRQSLGQGLEFLIYFQGNSAPDKSGLPSDRFSAERTGGSVSTLTIQRTQQEDSAVYLCASSFRQSADTQYFGPGTRLTVL.

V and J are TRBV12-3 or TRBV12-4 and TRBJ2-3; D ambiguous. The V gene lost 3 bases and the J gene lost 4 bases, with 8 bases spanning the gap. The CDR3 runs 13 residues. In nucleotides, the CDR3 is TGTGCCAGCAGTTTTTTTTCTGCAGATACGCAGTATTTT. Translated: CASSFFSADTQYF.

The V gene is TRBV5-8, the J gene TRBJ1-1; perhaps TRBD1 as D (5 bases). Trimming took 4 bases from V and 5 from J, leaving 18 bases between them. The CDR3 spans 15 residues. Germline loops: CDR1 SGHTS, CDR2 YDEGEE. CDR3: CASSELNTGGTEAFF. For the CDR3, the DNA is TGTGCCAGCAGCGAGCTCAACACGGGGGGGACTGAAGCTTTCTTT.

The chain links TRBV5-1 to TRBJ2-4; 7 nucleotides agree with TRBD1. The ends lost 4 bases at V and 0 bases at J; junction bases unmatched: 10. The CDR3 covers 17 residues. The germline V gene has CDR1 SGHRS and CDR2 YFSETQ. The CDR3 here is CASSQAHPGGAKNIQYF. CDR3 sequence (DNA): TGCGCCAGCAGCCAGGCTCACCCAGGGGGAGCCAAAAACATTCAGTACTTC. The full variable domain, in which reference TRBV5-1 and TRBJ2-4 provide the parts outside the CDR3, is KAGVTQTPRYLIKTRGQQVTLSCSPISGHRSVSWYQQTPGQGLQFLFEYFSETQRNKGNFPGRFSGRQFSNSRSEMNVSTLELGDSALYLCASSQAHPGGAKNIQYFGAGTRLSVL.

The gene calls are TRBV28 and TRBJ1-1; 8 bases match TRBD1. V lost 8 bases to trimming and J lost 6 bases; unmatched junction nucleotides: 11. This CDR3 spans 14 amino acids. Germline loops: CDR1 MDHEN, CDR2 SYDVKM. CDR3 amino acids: CASGMRTGTSEAFF. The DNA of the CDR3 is TGTGCCAGCGGGATGAGGACAGGGACCTCTGAAGCTTTCTTT.

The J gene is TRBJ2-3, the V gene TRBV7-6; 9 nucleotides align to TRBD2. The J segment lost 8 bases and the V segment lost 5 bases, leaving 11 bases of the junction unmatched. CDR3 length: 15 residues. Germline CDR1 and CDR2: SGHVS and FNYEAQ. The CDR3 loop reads CASSAGTSNTGTQYF. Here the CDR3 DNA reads TGTGCCAGCAGCGCCGGGACTAGCAATACTGGTACGCAGTATTTT.

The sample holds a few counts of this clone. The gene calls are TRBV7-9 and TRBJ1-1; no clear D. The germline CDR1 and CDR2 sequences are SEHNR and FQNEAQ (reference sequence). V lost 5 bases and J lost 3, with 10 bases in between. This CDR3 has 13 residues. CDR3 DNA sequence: TGTGCCAGCAGCCCCAACGGTTACACTGAAGCTTTCTTT. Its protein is CASSPNGYTEAFF.